The T cell receptor (beta chain) described here comes from a study of regulatory T cells in long-lasting Graves disease. CDR3 length: 18 residues. The V and J ends lost 4 bases and 1 base, in that order; junction bases with no gene match: 10. The germline CDR1 and CDR2 sequences are SGHNT and YENEEA. This clonotype occurred a few times. The time point denotes: newly diagnosed GD, antithyroid drugs for less than 3 months. The TCR library was made from RNA that had been extracted from PBMCs in TRIzol. To make TCR beta libraries, researchers used iRepertoire HTBI primers and Arm-PCR of CDR3 regions. TCRdb fed the multiplex PCR reads into MiXCR, producing one record per CDR3 protein. The sample contains 550,000 to 650,000 distinct CDR3 sequences, about 16% of which appear only once. This same sample was also taken into another study, of T cells in Graves' hyperthyroidism and ophthalmopathy. Turning to that study: The HTBI primer set was used in a first-round RT-PCR of the TCR CDR3.

The V gene is TRBV11-3, the J gene TRBJ2-6, with TRBD1 matching 7 bases. The sample in question was peripheral blood mononuclear cells (PBMCs), obtained at new diagnosis, from a patient treated with antithyroid drugs. The receptor's source is a man between 18 and 29 years old with Graves disease. CDR3 loop: CASSSSGTVNSGANVLTF. CDR3 in DNA: TGTGCCAGCAGCTCGTCCGGGACAGTTAATTCTGGGGCCAACGTCCTGACTTTC.